A single sample is the source of the 8 T cell receptor beta chains below, sequenced in a study of blood T cell repertoires in COVID-19. Sequenced by immunoSEQ multiplex PCR; TCRdb stores in-frame clones only, minus some. The repertoire holds around 300,000 clones, with roughly nine tenths as singletons. The sample was PBMCs or T cells enriched from blood (not recorded which). The source of these receptors is a woman aged 60-75 years who had recovered from COVID-19.

V gene TRBV7-9 combines with J gene TRBJ1-2, with D unresolved. Trimming pared 2 bases from V and 3 bases from J, leaving 10 bases between. CDR1 is SEHNR and CDR2 is FQNEAQ in the germline V gene (reference sequence). There are 14 residues in the CDR3. CDR3 protein: CASSLSVDYYGYTF. For the CDR3, the DNA is TGTGCCAGCAGCTTATCTGTTGACTACTATGGCTACACCTTC.

The V call is TRBV27, the J call TRBJ2-5, with 8 bases matching TRBD1. Germline V gene sequence: CDR1 MNHEY, CDR2 SMNVEV (reference sequence). J was trimmed by 5 bases and V by 0 bases; bases with no gene match: 8. The CDR3 loop spans 16 amino acids. The DNA for the CDR3 is TGTGCCAGCAGTTTATCGGTGCAGGGGGCGCGGGAGACCCAGTACTTC. Protein product: CASSLSVQGARETQYF.

The chain is built from TRBV24-1 and TRBJ1-3; D call uncertain. Trimming shortened V by 4 bases and J by 8 bases, and 14 bases separated the two germline ends. Germline V gives CDR1 KGHDR, CDR2 SFDVKD. CDR3 length: 14 amino acids. The CDR3 here is CATSEASAADTIYF. In DNA form, the CDR3 reads TGTGCCACCAGTGAAGCGAGTGCCGCGGACACCATATATTTT.

The chain recombines TRBV24-1 with TRBJ2-1; D is possibly TRBD1 (8 bases). The length of the CDR3 is 15 residues. Trimming pared 4 bases from V and 4 bases from J, leaving 13 bases between. Germline V gene sequence: CDR1 KGHDR, CDR2 SFDVKD. The DNA for the CDR3 is TGTGCCACCAGTGAAAACAGGGGGGGATACAATGAGCAGTTCTTC. Protein: CATSENRGGYNEQFF.

This clone was picked up one time. The chain uses TRBV7-9 and TRBJ1-1; no clear D. The V gene lost 1 base and the J gene lost 1 base, with 10 bases spanning the gap. There are 15 residues in the CDR3. Per germline, CDR1 SEHNR and CDR2 FQNEAQ (reference sequence). CDR3 nucleotides: TGTGCCAGCAGCTTAGGAGACACGGCGAACACTGAAGCTTTCTTT. It encodes CASSLGDTANTEAFF.

The chain couples TRBV15 to TRBJ1-2, with D possibly matching TRBD1 (6 bases). The germline V gene encodes CDR1 LNHNV and CDR2 YYDKDF (reference sequence). Deletions cut 2 bases from V and 5 bases from J, with 21 bases between. The CDR3 has 17 amino acids. The CDR3 protein is CATSRSRTDRSRYGYTF. CDR3 nucleotide sequence: TGTGCCACCAGCAGATCCCGGACAGATAGGTCTCGGTATGGCTACACCTTC.

The chain combines TRBV30 with TRBJ2-6; TRBD2 is a possible D gene (6 bases). Looked up from germline, CDR1 is GTSNPN and CDR2 is SVGIG (reference sequence). This CDR3 comprises 15 residues. Between the trimmed V and J ends, which lost 2 bases and 0 bases, there was a span of 8 bases. DNA for the CDR3: TGTGCCTGGAGTCCGGGGGTCTCTGGGGCCAACGTCCTGACTTTC. This codes for CAWSPGVSGANVLTF.

The chain links TRBV9 to TRBJ1-4; D may be TRBD1 (5 bases). The CDR3 is made up of 16 amino acids. Germline loops: CDR1 SGDLS, CDR2 YYNGEE. V lost 3 bases and J 6 bases, leaving 18 bases between the germline ends. The CDR3, as DNA: TGTGCCAGCAGCGGCGGGATTGACAGACGCTATGAAAAACTGTTTTTT. Translation gives CASSGGIDRRYEKLFF.